The entry below gives a single TCR beta chain sequence along with its context. TCRdb keeps only in-frame clones here, not all; method: immunoSEQ multiplex PCR. Of 220,000 or so clones in the sample, under 90% are singletons; the top ten hold 20%. CDR1 is LGHDT, CDR2 YNNKEL, per germline (reference sequence). There are 12 residues in the CDR3. The V end lost 4 bases, the J end lost 13 bases, and 13 bases lay between the germline ends. The data were obtained in a study of blood T cell repertoires in COVID-19. The rearrangement uses TRBV3-1 (or the pseudogene TRBV3-2) and TRBJ2-2; no reliable D call. The TCR originated in a man between 25 and 39 years old with active or convalescent COVID-19. Sequencing was done on a sample of peripheral blood. The CDR3 nucleotides are TGTGCCAGCAGCCCCTCCCCCGCAGGGCTGTTTTTT. Amino acid sequence: CASSPSPAGLFF.